This T cell receptor beta chain was found in a study of blood T cell repertoires in COVID-19. Per the original data handling: Counts of nucleated cells, estimated from reference gene primer amplification, were obtained. Clones were read by immunoSEQ multiplex PCR, and TCRdb kept only the in-frame ones, dropping some. The DNA gave D and trimming, while V, J and clone size come from that table. The repertoire includes a few hundred thousand clones, 85% to 90% of them detected once, and 3% sits in the top ten. Germline V lookup: CDR1 SGHTS, CDR2 YDEGEE. The CDR3 contains 14 residues. After removal of 2 bases from V and 1 base from J, the junction contained 2 bases not matched to a gene.

The V and J genes are TRBV5-8 and TRBJ1-1; TRBD1 agrees at 7 bases. The sequence derives from a human donor in a cohort sampled during active COVID-19. The sequenced sample was peripheral blood. CDR3 sequence reads: CASSLQGTNTEAFF. CDR3 nucleotides: TGTGCCAGCAGCTTACAGGGGACGAACACTGAAGCTTTCTTT.